These T cell receptor beta chains were read from a single sample in a study of T cell responses to AZD1222 COVID-19 vaccine. Sequenced by immunoSEQ multiplex PCR; TCRdb stores in-frame clones only, minus some. The sample shows approximately 100,000 clones, about 87% of them seen only once. This specimen consisted of peripheral blood, obtained on day 0 of AZD1222 vaccination. These receptors were taken from an adult in good health. CDR3s include the opening cysteine and the closing phenylalanine or tryptophan. The order of the fields is D gene, J gene, V gene, clone size, CDR3 protein, CDR3 DNA. The D gene is left open where the match is weak. Not all rows give a size; the values are once, few, many and, for expanded clones, a class.

TRBD1	TRBJ1-2	TRBV5-1	few	CASSTTGTGSGYGYTF	TGCGCCAGCAGCACTACCGGGACAGGGAGCGGCTATGGCTACACCTTC
NA	TRBJ1-5	TRBV2	NA	CASSDQGISNQPQHF	TGTGCCAGCAGCGACCAGGGGATTAGCAATCAGCCCCAGCATTTT
NA	TRBJ2-7	TRBV28	NA	CASSHPAGYEQYF	TGTGCCAGCAGTCATCCCGCCGGGTACGAGCAGTACTTC
NA	TRBJ2-3	TRBV5-4	NA	CASSSRLSTDTQYF	TGTGCCAGCAGCTCCCGACTTAGCACAGATACGCAGTATTTT
NA	TRBJ1-4	TRBV6-6	NA	CASRGPGGEKLFF	TGTGCCAGCAGGGGGCCCGGGGGGGAAAAACTGTTTTTT
NA	TRBJ1-4	TRBV7-9	NA	CASSLAGIGKLFF	TGTGCCAGCAGCCTCGCGGGTATTGGAAAACTGTTTTTT
NA	TRBJ2-7	TRBV6-5	NA	CASSGGGGGGYEQYF	TGTGCCAGCTCAGGAGGGGGGGGAGGTGGCTACGAGCAGTACTTC
NA	TRBJ2-7	TRBV7-8	NA	CASSPRTEPGSYEQYF	TGTGCCAGCAGCCCAAGGACAGAACCGGGATCCTACGAGCAGTACTTC
TRBD1	TRBJ2-2	TRBV28	NA	CASSRDSRGTGELFF	TGTGCCAGCAGTCGGGACAGCCGGGGCACCGGGGAGCTGTTTTTT
TRBD1	TRBJ2-6	TRBV11-3	NA	CASSPGQGHSGANVLTF	TGTGCCAGCAGCCCGGGACAGGGCCATTCTGGGGCCAACGTCCTGACTTTC
NA	TRBJ2-7	TRBV6-5	NA	CASSQNQGSEQYF	TGTGCCAGCAGTCAAAACCAGGGAAGTGAGCAGTACTTC
TRBD2	TRBJ2-4	TRBV7-6	NA	CASSLGGTSGASIQYF	TGTGCCAGCAGCTTGGGGGGAACTAGCGGGGCCAGCATTCAGTACTTC
NA	TRBJ2-5	TRBV7-9	NA	CASRATELKETQYF	TGTGCCAGCAGGGCGACAGAACTTAAAGAGACCCAGTACTTC
NA	TRBJ2-5	TRBV7-2	NA	CASSLSRLETQYF	TGTGCCAGCAGCTTAAGTCGGTTAGAGACCCAGTACTTC
NA	TRBJ1-5	TRBV6-6	NA	CASSYGAGNQPQHF	TGTGCCAGCAGTTACGGGGCGGGGAATCAGCCCCAGCATTTT
NA	TRBJ2-6	TRBV27	NA	CASSLLGTVSGANVLTF	TGTGCCAGCAGTTTACTGGGAACCGTCTCTGGGGCCAACGTCCTGACTTTC
NA	TRBJ1-4	TRBV4-3	NA	CASSHIVGRSNEKLFF	TGCGCCAGCAGCCATATCGTGGGACGGAGTAATGAAAAACTGTTTTTT
NA	TRBJ2-1	TRBV5-4	NA	CASSLMGGANEQFF	TGTGCCAGCAGCCTGATGGGGGGCGCTAATGAGCAGTTCTTC
TRBD1	TRBJ1-4	TRBV29-1	NA	CSAGQGGVTNEKLFF	TGCAGCGCTGGACAGGGAGGGGTGACTAATGAAAAACTGTTTTTT
TRBD2	TRBJ2-1	TRBV9	NA	CASSVAGGNEQFF	TGTGCCAGCAGCGTAGCGGGAGGAAATGAGCAGTTCTTC
NA	TRBJ1-1	TRBV27	NA	CASSVLALNTEAFF	TGTGCCAGCAGCGTTTTAGCCTTGAACACTGAAGCTTTCTTT
NA	TRBJ1-2	TRBV7-6	NA	CVAGSNYGYTF	TGTGTAGCAGGGAGCAACTATGGCTACACCTTC
NA	TRBJ2-5	TRBV7-8	NA	CASSPMETQYF	TGTGCCAGCAGCCCCATGGAGACCCAGTACTTC
NA	TRBJ1-5	TRBV5-5	NA	CASSYRQAVQDQPQHF	TGTGCCAGCAGCTACCGACAGGCCGTGCAGGACCAGCCCCAGCATTTT
TRBD1	TRBJ2-1	TRBV7-2	NA	CASSSGPDRAQFF	TGTGCCAGCAGCAGTGGGCCGGACAGGGCGCAGTTCTTC
NA	TRBJ1-4	TRBV7-9	NA	CASSSSGTTNEKLFF	TGTGCCAGCAGCTCATCCGGGACAACTAATGAAAAACTGTTTTTT
TRBD2	TRBJ2-1	TRBV5-1	NA	CASSLVVAGDEQFF	TGCGCCAGCAGCTTGGTGGTAGCGGGGGATGAGCAGTTCTTC
NA	TRBJ2-7	TRBV7-2	NA	CASSSTGQTYEQYF	TGTGCCAGCAGCTCGACCGGACAAACCTACGAGCAGTACTTC
NA	TRBJ1-5	TRBV24-1	few	CATSDPTKGRCSNQPQHF	TGTGCCACCAGTGATCCCACGAAGGGGAGATGTAGCAATCAGCCCCAGCATTTT
TRBD1	TRBJ2-1	TRBV28	NA	CASAGQVYNEQFF	TGTGCCAGCGCGGGACAGGTTTACAATGAGCAGTTCTTC
NA	TRBJ2-1	TRBV19	NA	CASSKMDSYNEQFF	TGTGCCAGTAGTAAAATGGACAGCTACAATGAGCAGTTCTTC
NA	TRBJ1-1	TRBV7-8	NA	CASSLVGQGPEAFF	TGTGCCAGCAGCTTAGTAGGGCAGGGCCCTGAAGCTTTCTTT
NA	TRBJ2-2	TRBV5-1	NA	CASSLAGHTNTGELFF	TGCGCCAGCAGCTTGGCGGGACACACGAACACCGGGGAGCTGTTTTTT
NA	TRBJ1-1	TRBV12-3/TRBV12-4	NA	CASRRQFEAFF	TGTGCCAGCAGAAGACAGTTTGAAGCTTTCTTT
TRBD1	TRBJ1-2	TRBV19	NA	CASSPPGQKYGYTF	TGTGCCAGTAGTCCGCCGGGACAGAAGTATGGCTACACCTTC
TRBD1	TRBJ1-5	TRBV6-4	NA	CASSLDRDQPQHF	TGTGCCAGCAGCCTTGACAGGGACCAGCCCCAGCATTTT
NA	TRBJ1-1	TRBV6-1	NA	CASSDPGQPEAFF	TGTGCCAGCAGTGACCCTGGACAGCCTGAAGCTTTCTTT
NA	TRBJ2-7	TRBV7-8	once	CASSQGRDYEQYF	TGTGCCAGCAGCCAGGGGCGGGATTACGAGCAGTACTTC
NA	TRBJ2-1	TRBV3-1/TRBV3-2	once	CASSPGLLYNEQFF	TGTGCCAGCAGCCCGGGACTCCTTTACAATGAGCAGTTCTTC
NA	TRBJ2-6	TRBV9	NA	CASSVLGTGANVLTF	TGTGCCAGCAGCGTACTAGGGACTGGGGCCAACGTCCTGACTTTC
TRBD1	TRBJ1-2	TRBV11-2	few	CASSPTGSNGYTF	TGTGCCAGCAGCCCGACAGGGTCCAATGGCTACACCTTC
NA	TRBJ1-6	TRBV7-9	NA	CASSIGGHNSPLHF	TGTGCCAGCAGCATTGGAGGTCATAATTCACCCCTCCACTTT
NA	TRBJ1-1	TRBV19	NA	CASSIPGFDTEAFF	TGTGCCAGTAGTATCCCAGGGTTCGACACTGAAGCTTTCTTT
NA	TRBJ1-6	TRBV3-1/TRBV3-2	NA	CASSRTGYNSPLHF	TGTGCCAGCAGCCGAACAGGGTATAATTCACCCCTCCACTTT
TRBD1	TRBJ1-2	TRBV5-1	NA	CASSLRQGSYGYTF	TGCGCCAGCAGCTTGCGACAGGGTAGCTATGGCTACACCTTC
TRBD1	TRBJ2-1	TRBV5-8	NA	CASSLPTGYEQFF	TGTGCCAGCAGCTTGCCGACAGGGTACGAGCAGTTCTTC
NA	TRBJ1-1	TRBV2	NA	CASRDHQAEAFF	TGTGCCAGCAGGGACCATCAGGCTGAAGCTTTCTTT
TRBD1	TRBJ2-5	TRBV6-5	NA	CASSSDRGRETQYF	TGTGCCAGCAGCAGTGACAGGGGTAGAGAGACCCAGTACTTC
NA	TRBJ2-3	TRBV14	NA	CASSVGDTQYF	TGTGCCAGCAGCGTAGGAGATACGCAGTATTTT
TRBD1	TRBJ1-6	TRBV5-5	NA	CASSWDRPNSPLHF	TGTGCCAGCAGCTGGGACAGGCCAAATTCACCCCTCCACTTT
TRBD2	TRBJ2-5	TRBV7-9	NA	CASTKGLAGTYQETQYF	TGTGCCAGCACCAAAGGGCTAGCGGGGACGTACCAAGAGACCCAGTACTTC
NA	TRBJ1-6	TRBV15	NA	CATSRGRVATYNSPLHF	TGTGCCACCAGCAGAGGACGGGTGGCCACCTATAATTCACCCCTCCACTTT
NA	TRBJ1-1	TRBV27	NA	CASRAAGAQNTEAFF	TGTGCCAGCAGGGCCGCAGGGGCCCAGAACACTGAAGCTTTCTTT
TRBD2	TRBJ2-3	TRBV11-3	NA	CASSSTSGGTDTQYF	TGTGCCAGCAGCTCCACTAGCGGGGGCACAGATACGCAGTATTTT
TRBD1	TRBJ2-7	TRBV7-2	NA	CASSTQNPGQGSLYEQYF	TGTGCCAGCAGCACCCAAAATCCGGGACAGGGGTCCCTCTACGAGCAGTACTTC
NA	TRBJ1-5	TRBV21-1	NA	CASSKASGQFSNQPQHF	TGTGCCAGCAGCAAAGCCTCTGGACAGTTTAGCAATCAGCCCCAGCATTTT
TRBD1	TRBJ1-1	TRBV27	NA	CASRGFPGGLNTEAFF	TGTGCCAGCAGGGGGTTTCCAGGGGGCCTGAACACTGAAGCTTTCTTT
NA	TRBJ2-7	TRBV13	NA	CASSIQGYEQYF	TGTGCCAGCAGCATACAGGGCTACGAGCAGTACTTC